This T cell receptor beta chain was identified in a study of control samples from healthy donors and cancer patients. The data were produced by immunoSEQ multiplex PCR, yet TCRdb's version contains in-frame clones alone and is incomplete. The repertoire holds 100,000 to 150,000 clones, with over 80% as singletons. This clone was recorded once. The trim removed 3 bases at V and 4 bases at J, leaving 7 bases unmatched. Germline V CDR1 and CDR2: GTSNPN, SVGIG (reference sequence). The CDR3 has 14 amino acids. The source is a woman in her fifties or sixties in good health. The genes are TRBV30 and TRBJ2-5, with 8 bases aligning to TRBD1. Sequences were obtained from blood. The CDR3 DNA reads as TGTGCCTGGAGATCCCCCGGGACAGGAGAGACCCAGTACTTC. Amino acids: CAWRSPGTGETQYF. Full variable domain (missing parts from reference TRBV30 and TRBJ2-5): SQTIHQWPATLVQPVGSPLSLECTVEGTSNPNLYWYRQAAGRGLQLLFYSVGIGQISSEVPQNLSASRPQDRQFILSSKKLLLSDSGFYLCAWRSPGTGETQYFGPGTRLLVL.